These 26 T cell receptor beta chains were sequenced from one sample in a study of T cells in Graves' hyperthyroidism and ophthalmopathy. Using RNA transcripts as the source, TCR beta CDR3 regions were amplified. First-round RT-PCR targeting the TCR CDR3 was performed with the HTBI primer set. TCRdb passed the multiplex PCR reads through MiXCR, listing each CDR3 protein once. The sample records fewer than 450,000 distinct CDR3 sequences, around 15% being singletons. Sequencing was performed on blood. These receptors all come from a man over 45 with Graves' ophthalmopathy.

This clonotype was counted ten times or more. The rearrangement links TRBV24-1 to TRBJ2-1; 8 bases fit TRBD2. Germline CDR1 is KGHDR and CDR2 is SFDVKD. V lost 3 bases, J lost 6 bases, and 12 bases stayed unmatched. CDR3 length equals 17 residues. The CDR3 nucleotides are TGTGCCACCAGTGATACCCGTACTAGCGGTATAACCAATGAGCAGTTCTTC. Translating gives CATSDTRTSGITNEQFF.

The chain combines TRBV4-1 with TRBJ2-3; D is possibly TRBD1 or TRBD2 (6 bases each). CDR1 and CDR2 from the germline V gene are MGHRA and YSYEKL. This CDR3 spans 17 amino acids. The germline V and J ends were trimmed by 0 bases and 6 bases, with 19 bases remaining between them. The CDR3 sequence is CASSQELGLGGSDTQYF. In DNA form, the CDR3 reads TGCGCCAGCAGCCAAGAGCTCGGGCTAGGGGGGAGCGATACGCAGTATTTT.

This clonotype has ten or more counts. The CDR3 nucleotides read TGTGCCAGCAGCCTCACACGGGGGTACGGAGAGCAGTTCTTC. Protein sequence: CASSLTRGYGEQFF. The rearrangement uses TRBV7-6 and TRBJ2-1; possible D gene TRBD2, 6 bases. Germline CDR1 SGHVS, CDR2 FNYEAQ. This CDR3 comprises 14 residues. V lost 5 bases to trimming and J lost 10 bases, with 18 bases between them. The full variable domain, its missing parts supplied by reference TRBV7-6 and TRBJ2-1, is GAGVSQSPRYKVTKRGQDVALRCDPISGHVSLYWYRQALGQGPEFLTYFNYEAQQDKSGLPNDRFSAERPEGSISTLTIQRTEQRDSAMYRCASSLTRGYGEQFFGPGTRLTVL.

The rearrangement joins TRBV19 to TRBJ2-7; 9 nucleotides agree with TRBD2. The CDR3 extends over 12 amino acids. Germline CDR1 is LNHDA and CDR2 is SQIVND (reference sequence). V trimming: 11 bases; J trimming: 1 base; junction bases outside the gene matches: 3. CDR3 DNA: TGTGCCTGCGGGAGGGATTCCTACGAGCAGTACTTC. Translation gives CACGRDSYEQYF.

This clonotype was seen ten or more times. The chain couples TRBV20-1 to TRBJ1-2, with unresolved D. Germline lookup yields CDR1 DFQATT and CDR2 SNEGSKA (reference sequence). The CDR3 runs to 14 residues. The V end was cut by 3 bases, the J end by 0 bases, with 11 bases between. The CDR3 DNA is TGCAGTGCTAGTCCAGAAACCACTAACTATGGCTACACCTTC. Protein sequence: CSASPETTNYGYTF.

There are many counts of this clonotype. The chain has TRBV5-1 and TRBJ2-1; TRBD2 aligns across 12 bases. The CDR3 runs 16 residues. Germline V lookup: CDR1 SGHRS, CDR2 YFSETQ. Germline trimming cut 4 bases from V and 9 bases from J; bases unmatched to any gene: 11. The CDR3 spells CASSQRTSGTETEQFF. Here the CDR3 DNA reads TGCGCCAGCAGCCAGAGGACTAGCGGGACGGAGACTGAGCAGTTCTTC.

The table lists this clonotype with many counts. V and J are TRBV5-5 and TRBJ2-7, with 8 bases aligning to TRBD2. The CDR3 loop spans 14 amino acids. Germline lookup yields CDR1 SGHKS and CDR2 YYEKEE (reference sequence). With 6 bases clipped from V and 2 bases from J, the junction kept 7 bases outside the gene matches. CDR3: CASTTSGLPYEQYF. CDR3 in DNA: TGTGCCAGCACCACTAGCGGACTCCCCTACGAGCAGTACTTC.

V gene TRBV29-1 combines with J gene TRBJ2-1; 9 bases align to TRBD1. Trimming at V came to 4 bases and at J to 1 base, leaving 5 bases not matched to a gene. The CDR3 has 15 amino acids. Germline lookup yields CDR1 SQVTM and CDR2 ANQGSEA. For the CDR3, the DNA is TGCAGCGTTGGAGGTGGACAGGGGTCCTACAATGAGCAGTTCTTC. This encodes CSVGGGQGSYNEQFF.

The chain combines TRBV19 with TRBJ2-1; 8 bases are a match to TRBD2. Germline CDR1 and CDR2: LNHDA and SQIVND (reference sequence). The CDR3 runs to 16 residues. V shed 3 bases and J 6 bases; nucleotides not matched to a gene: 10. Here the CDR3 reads CASSIFPLAGSNEQFF. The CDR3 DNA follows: TGTGCCAGTAGTATTTTCCCGCTAGCGGGCAGCAATGAGCAGTTCTTC. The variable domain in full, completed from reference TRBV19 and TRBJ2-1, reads DGGITQSPKYLFRKEGQNVTLSCEQNLNHDAMYWYRQDPGQGLRLIYYSQIVNDFQKGDIAEGYSVSREKKESFPLTVTSAQKNPTAFYLCASSIFPLAGSNEQFFGPGTRLTVL.

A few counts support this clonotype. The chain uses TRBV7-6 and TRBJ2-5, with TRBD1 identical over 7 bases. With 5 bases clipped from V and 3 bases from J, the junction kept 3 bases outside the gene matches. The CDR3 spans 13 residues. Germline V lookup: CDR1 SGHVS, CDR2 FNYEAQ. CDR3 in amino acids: CASSAGTEETQYF. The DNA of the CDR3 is TGTGCCAGCAGCGCAGGGACAGAAGAGACCCAGTACTTC.

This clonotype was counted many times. CDR3 nucleotides: TGCAGTGCCTCCGTGGGATTTGGCTACACCTTC. This encodes CSASVGFGYTF. The chain is built from TRBV20-1 and TRBJ1-2; D unresolved. From germline, CDR1 is DFQATT and CDR2 SNEGSKA (reference sequence). This CDR3 is built from 11 residues. Trimming took 6 bases from V and 7 from J, leaving 12 bases between them.

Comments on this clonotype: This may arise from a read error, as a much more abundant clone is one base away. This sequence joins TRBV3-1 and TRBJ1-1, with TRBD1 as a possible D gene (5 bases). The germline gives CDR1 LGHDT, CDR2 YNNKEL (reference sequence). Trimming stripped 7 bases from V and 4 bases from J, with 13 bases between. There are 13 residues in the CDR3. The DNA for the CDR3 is TGTGCCAGCAAATGGGCCGGGGGCACTGAAGCTTTCTTT. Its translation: CASKWAGGTEAFF.

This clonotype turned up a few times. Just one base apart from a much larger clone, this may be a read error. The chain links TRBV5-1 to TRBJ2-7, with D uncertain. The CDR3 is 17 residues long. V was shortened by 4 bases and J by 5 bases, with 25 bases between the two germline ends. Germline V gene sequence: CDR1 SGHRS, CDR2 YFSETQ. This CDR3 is CASSPEGMDLPSDEQYF. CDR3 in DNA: TGCGCCAGCAGCCCGGAAGGTATGGACCTCCCGTCCGACGAGCAGTACTTC. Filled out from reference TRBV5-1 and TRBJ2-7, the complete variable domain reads KAGVTQTPRYLIKTRGQQVTLSCSPISGHRSVSWYQQTPGQGLQFLFEYFSETQRNKGNFPGRFSGRQFSNSRSEMNVSTLELGDSALYLCASSPEGMDLPSDEQYFGPGTRLTVT.

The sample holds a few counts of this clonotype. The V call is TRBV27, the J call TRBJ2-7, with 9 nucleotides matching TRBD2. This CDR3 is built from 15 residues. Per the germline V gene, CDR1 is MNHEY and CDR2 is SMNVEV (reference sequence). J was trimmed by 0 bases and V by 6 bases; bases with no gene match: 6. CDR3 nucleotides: TGTGCCAGCAGCTTGACTAGCGGAGACTCCTACGAGCAGTACTTC. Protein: CASSLTSGDSYEQYF.

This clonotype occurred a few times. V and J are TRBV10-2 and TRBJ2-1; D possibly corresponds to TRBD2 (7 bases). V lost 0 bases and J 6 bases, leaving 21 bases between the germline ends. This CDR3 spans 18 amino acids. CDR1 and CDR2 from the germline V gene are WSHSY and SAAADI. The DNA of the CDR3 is TGCGCCAGCAGTGAGTCGAAGCGGGACGGCCTGGGGGCCAATGAGCAGTTCTTC. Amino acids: CASSESKRDGLGANEQFF.

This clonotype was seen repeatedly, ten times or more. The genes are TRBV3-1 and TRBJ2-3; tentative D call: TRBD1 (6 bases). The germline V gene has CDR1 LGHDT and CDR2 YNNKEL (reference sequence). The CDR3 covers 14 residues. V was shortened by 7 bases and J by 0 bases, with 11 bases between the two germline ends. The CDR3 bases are TGTGCCAGCAACCCAGGACAGAGCACAGATACGCAGTATTTT. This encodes CASNPGQSTDTQYF.

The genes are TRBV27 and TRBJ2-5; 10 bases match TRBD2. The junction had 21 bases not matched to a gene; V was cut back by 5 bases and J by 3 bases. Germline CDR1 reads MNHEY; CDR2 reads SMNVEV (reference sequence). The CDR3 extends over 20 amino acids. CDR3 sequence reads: CASSRPNCGKLAGMEETQYF. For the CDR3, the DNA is TGTGCCAGCAGTCGTCCGAACTGTGGAAAACTAGCGGGAATGGAAGAGACCCAGTACTTC.

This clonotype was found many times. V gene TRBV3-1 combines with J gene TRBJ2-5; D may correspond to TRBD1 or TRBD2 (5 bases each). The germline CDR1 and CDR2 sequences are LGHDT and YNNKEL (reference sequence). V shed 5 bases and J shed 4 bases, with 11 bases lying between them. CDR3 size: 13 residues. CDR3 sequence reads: CASSGTIRETQYF. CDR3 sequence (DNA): TGTGCCAGCAGCGGGACCATCCGAGAGACCCAGTACTTC.

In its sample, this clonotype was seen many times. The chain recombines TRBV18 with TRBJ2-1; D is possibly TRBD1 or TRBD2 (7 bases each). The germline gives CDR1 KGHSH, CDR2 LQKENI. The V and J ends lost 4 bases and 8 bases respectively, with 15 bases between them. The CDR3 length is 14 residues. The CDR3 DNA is TGTGCCAGCTCACTTAAGACAGGGAGGGATGAGCAGTTCTTC. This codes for CASSLKTGRDEQFF.

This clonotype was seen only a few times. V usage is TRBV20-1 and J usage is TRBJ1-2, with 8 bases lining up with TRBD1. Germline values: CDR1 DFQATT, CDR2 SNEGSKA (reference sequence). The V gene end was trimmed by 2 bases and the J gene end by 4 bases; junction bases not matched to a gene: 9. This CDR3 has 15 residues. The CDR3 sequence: CSARKDRTGTYGYTF. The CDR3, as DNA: TGCAGTGCTAGAAAGGATAGGACAGGGACCTATGGCTACACCTTC.

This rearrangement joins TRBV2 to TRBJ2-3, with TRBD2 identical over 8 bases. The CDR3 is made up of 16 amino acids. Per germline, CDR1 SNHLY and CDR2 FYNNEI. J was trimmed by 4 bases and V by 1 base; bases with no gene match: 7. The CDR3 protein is CASSEVGREGADTQYF. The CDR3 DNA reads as TGTGCCAGCAGTGAAGTTGGTCGGGAGGGGGCAGATACGCAGTATTTT.

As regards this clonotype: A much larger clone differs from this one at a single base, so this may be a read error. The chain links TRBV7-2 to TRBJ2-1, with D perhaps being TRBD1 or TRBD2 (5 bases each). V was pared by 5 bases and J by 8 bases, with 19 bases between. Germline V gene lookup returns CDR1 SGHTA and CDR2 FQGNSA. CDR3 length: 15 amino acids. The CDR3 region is CASSEQALRGDEQFF. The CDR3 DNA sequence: TGTGCCAGCAGCGAACAAGCCCTGAGGGGAGATGAGCAGTTCTTC. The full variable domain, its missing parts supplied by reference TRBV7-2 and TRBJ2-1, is GAGVSQSPSNKVTEKGKDVELRCDPISGHTALYWYRQSLGQGLEFLIYFQGNSAPDKSGLPSDRFSAERTGGSVSTLTIQRTQQEDSAVYLCASSEQALRGDEQFFGPGTRLTVL.

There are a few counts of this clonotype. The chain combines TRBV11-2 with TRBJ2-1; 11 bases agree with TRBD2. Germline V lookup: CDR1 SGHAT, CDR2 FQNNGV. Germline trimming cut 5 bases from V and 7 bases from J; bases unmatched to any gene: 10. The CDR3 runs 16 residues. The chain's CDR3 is CASSLNSGRALNEQFF. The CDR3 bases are TGTGCCAGCAGCCTTAATAGCGGGAGGGCCTTGAATGAGCAGTTCTTC.

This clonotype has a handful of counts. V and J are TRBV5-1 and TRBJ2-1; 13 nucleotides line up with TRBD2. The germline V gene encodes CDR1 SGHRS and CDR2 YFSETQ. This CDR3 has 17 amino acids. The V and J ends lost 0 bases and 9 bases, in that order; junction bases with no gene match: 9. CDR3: CASSLGRMGLAGSEQFF. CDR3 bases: TGCGCCAGCAGCTTGGGTCGTATGGGACTAGCGGGATCTGAGCAGTTCTTC.

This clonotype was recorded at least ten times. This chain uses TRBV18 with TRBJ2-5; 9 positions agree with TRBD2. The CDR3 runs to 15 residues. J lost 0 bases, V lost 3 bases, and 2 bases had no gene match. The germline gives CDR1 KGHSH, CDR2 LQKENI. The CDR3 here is CASSPASGDQETQYF. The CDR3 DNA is TGTGCCAGCTCACCTGCTAGCGGGGACCAAGAGACCCAGTACTTC.

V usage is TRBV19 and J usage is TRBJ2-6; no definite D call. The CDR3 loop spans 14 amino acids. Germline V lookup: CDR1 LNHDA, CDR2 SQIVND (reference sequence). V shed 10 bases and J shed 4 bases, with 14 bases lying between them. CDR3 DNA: TGTGCCACTTCGAAGAGGCTCGGGGCCAACGTCCTGACTTTC. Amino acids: CATSKRLGANVLTF.